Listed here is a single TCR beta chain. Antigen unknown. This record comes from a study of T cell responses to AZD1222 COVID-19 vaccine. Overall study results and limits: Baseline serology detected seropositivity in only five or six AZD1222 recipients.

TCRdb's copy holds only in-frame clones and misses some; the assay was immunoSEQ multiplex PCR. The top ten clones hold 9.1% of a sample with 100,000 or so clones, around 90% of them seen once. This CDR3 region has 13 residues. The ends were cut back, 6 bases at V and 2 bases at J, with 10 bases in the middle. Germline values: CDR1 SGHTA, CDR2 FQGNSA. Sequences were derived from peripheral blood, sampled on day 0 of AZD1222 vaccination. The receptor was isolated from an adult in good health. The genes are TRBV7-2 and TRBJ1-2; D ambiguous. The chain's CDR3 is CASRRTENYGYTF. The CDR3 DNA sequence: TGTGCCAGCAGAAGAACTGAGAACTATGGCTACACCTTC.